The rows below give T cell receptor beta chains drawn from one sample of a study of shared clonotypes between healthy human individuals. Profiled with immunoSEQ multiplex PCR; TCRdb holds only in-frame clones, not every one. This table holds 450,000 to 600,000 clones, 70% to 80% found once. The sequencing input was PBMCs. The receptors derive from a woman aged 40 to 50 in good health. Some clones in this sample may be carry-over from other donors' samples. Both conserved end residues are part of each CDR3. The order of the fields is V gene, J gene, D gene, clone size, CDR3 protein, CDR3 DNA. D genes are given only for firm matches. The size of a clone is reported for some rows only, either as once, few or many, or as a class for expanded clones.

V gene: TRBV28
J gene: TRBJ2-5
D gene: TRBD2
clone size: .
CDR3 protein: CASSPGTSGRAWETQYF
CDR3 DNA: TGTGCCAGCAGTCCTGGGACTAGCGGGAGGGCCTGGGAGACCCAGTACTTC

V gene: TRBV10-1
J gene: TRBJ2-7
D gene: .
clone size: .
CDR3 protein: CASSERRGGTYEQYF
CDR3 DNA: TGCGCCAGCAGTGAACGTAGGGGGGGCACCTACGAGCAGTACTTC

V gene: TRBV9
J gene: TRBJ1-5
D gene: .
clone size: .
CDR3 protein: CASSVDGGLGWPQHF
CDR3 DNA: TGTGCCAGCAGCGTAGATGGGGGGTTGGGGTGGCCCCAGCATTTT

V gene: TRBV4-1
J gene: TRBJ2-7
D gene: TRBD1
clone size: .
CDR3 protein: CASSQEGTGVGEQYF
CDR3 DNA: TGCGCCAGCAGCCAAGAGGGGACAGGGGTCGGAGAGCAGTACTTC

V gene: TRBV11-2
J gene: TRBJ2-1
D gene: .
clone size: .
CDR3 protein: CASSSTGTRRYNEQFF
CDR3 DNA: TGTGCCAGCAGCTCGACCGGGACTCGAAGATACAATGAGCAGTTCTTC

V gene: TRBV5-1
J gene: TRBJ2-3
D gene: TRBD2
clone size: .
CDR3 protein: CASSLVRGGPNTQYF
CDR3 DNA: TGCGCCAGCAGCTTGGTTCGGGGGGGGCCGAATACGCAGTATTTT

V gene: TRBV11-2
J gene: TRBJ1-4
D gene: .
clone size: .
CDR3 protein: CASSLAGHNEKLFF
CDR3 DNA: TGTGCCAGCAGCTTAGCTGGGCATAATGAAAAACTGTTTTTT

V gene: TRBV29-1
J gene: TRBJ2-3
D gene: TRBD1
clone size: many
CDR3 protein: CSVDRGYTQYF
CDR3 DNA: TGCAGCGTAGACAGGGGTTATACGCAGTATTTT

V gene: TRBV6-1
J gene: TRBJ1-4
D gene: .
clone size: .
CDR3 protein: CASSGGAGGFNEKLFF
CDR3 DNA: TGTGCCAGCAGTGGCGGAGCTGGGGGGTTTAATGAAAAACTGTTTTTT

V gene: TRBV5-1
J gene: TRBJ2-1
D gene: .
clone size: once
CDR3 protein: CASSLASGWGYNEQFF
CDR3 DNA: TGCGCCAGCAGCTTGGCGTCAGGGTGGGGCTACAATGAGCAGTTCTTC

V gene: TRBV28
J gene: TRBJ2-1
D gene: .
clone size: .
CDR3 protein: CASSSGVAALQFF
CDR3 DNA: TGTGCCAGCAGTTCCGGGGTCGCTGCACTACAGTTCTTC

V gene: TRBV4-1
J gene: TRBJ1-5
D gene: .
clone size: few
CDR3 protein: CASSQGLLNQPQHF
CDR3 DNA: TGCGCCAGCAGCCAAGGACTGCTCAATCAGCCCCAGCATTTT

V gene: TRBV5-1
J gene: TRBJ2-5
D gene: TRBD2
clone size: .
CDR3 protein: CASLGTSGRRAPGETQYF
CDR3 DNA: TGCGCCAGCCTCGGGACTAGCGGGAGGAGGGCCCCGGGAGAGACCCAGTACTTC

V gene: TRBV15
J gene: TRBJ1-2
D gene: .
clone size: few
CDR3 protein: CATSRVASANYGYTF
CDR3 DNA: TGTGCCACCAGCAGAGTGGCATCAGCTAACTATGGCTACACCTTC

V gene: TRBV10-1
J gene: TRBJ1-1
D gene: .
clone size: once
CDR3 protein: CASSDPRADTEAFF
CDR3 DNA: TGCGCCAGCAGTGACCCCAGGGCAGACACTGAAGCTTTCTTT

V gene: TRBV15
J gene: TRBJ2-7
D gene: .
clone size: .
CDR3 protein: CATASGQSSYEQYF
CDR3 DNA: TGTGCCACGGCCTCGGGACAATCTTCCTACGAGCAGTACTTC

V gene: TRBV7-9
J gene: TRBJ2-5
D gene: TRBD1
clone size: once
CDR3 protein: CASSGRDRDVTQYF
CDR3 DNA: TGTGCCAGCAGCGGCCGGGACAGGGATGTGACCCAGTACTTC

V gene: TRBV28
J gene: TRBJ2-5
D gene: TRBD1
clone size: .
CDR3 protein: CASSLLQGIQETQYF
CDR3 DNA: TGTGCCAGCAGTTTACTACAGGGGATCCAGGAGACCCAGTACTTC

V gene: TRBV5-4
J gene: TRBJ1-4
D gene: TRBD1
clone size: .
CDR3 protein: CASSRGTEEKLFF
CDR3 DNA: TGTGCCAGCAGCCGGGGGACAGAAGAAAAACTGTTTTTT

V gene: TRBV18
J gene: TRBJ2-1
D gene: .
clone size: .
CDR3 protein: CASSSTTGSYNEQFF
CDR3 DNA: TGTGCCAGCTCATCGACTACGGGCTCCTACAATGAGCAGTTCTTC

V gene: TRBV27
J gene: TRBJ2-3
D gene: TRBD2
clone size: .
CDR3 protein: CASSPRTSGKSPDTQYF
CDR3 DNA: TGTGCCAGCAGTCCCAGGACTAGCGGGAAGAGCCCAGATACGCAGTATTTT

V gene: TRBV11-2
J gene: TRBJ2-2
D gene: TRBD1
clone size: few
CDR3 protein: CASSLGSGGATGELFF
CDR3 DNA: TGTGCCAGCAGCTTAGGGTCAGGGGGCGCGACCGGGGAGCTGTTTTTT

V gene: TRBV19
J gene: TRBJ1-1
D gene: .
clone size: once
CDR3 protein: CASSTTSDTEAFF
CDR3 DNA: TGTGCCAGTAGTACCACATCGGACACTGAAGCTTTCTTT

V gene: TRBV2
J gene: TRBJ2-7
D gene: .
clone size: few
CDR3 protein: CASRGVGGLSYEQYF
CDR3 DNA: TGTGCCAGCCGTGGGGTGGGAGGCCTGAGCTACGAGCAGTACTTC

V gene: TRBV27
J gene: TRBJ2-2
D gene: .
clone size: few
CDR3 protein: CASSFRFGVGNTGELFF
CDR3 DNA: TGTGCCAGCAGTTTCAGATTCGGCGTGGGGAACACCGGGGAGCTGTTTTTT

V gene: TRBV29-1
J gene: TRBJ2-7
D gene: .
clone size: .
CDR3 protein: CSGGDDGSTEYEQYF
CDR3 DNA: TGCAGCGGAGGGGACGACGGGAGTACGGAATACGAGCAGTACTTC

V gene: TRBV5-1
J gene: TRBJ1-1
D gene: TRBD1
clone size: .
CDR3 protein: CASSVGQGAQAFF
CDR3 DNA: TGCGCCAGCAGCGTTGGACAGGGGGCCCAGGCTTTCTTT

V gene: TRBV2
J gene: TRBJ1-2
D gene: .
clone size: .
CDR3 protein: CASSTGPRYGYTF
CDR3 DNA: TGTGCCAGCAGTACGGGACCGCGCTATGGCTACACCTTC

V gene: TRBV28
J gene: TRBJ2-3
D gene: .
clone size: .
CDR3 protein: CASSTGNTDTQYF
CDR3 DNA: TGTGCCAGCAGTACGGGAAACACAGATACGCAGTATTTT

V gene: TRBV28
J gene: TRBJ2-1
D gene: TRBD2
clone size: .
CDR3 protein: CASLTSGSYNEQFF
CDR3 DNA: TGTGCCAGCCTCACAAGCGGGAGCTACAATGAGCAGTTCTTC

V gene: TRBV4-2
J gene: TRBJ2-7
D gene: TRBD2
clone size: .
CDR3 protein: CASSQTPGLDYEQYF
CDR3 DNA: TGTGCCAGCAGCCAAACACCGGGACTAGACTACGAGCAGTACTTC

V gene: TRBV4-2
J gene: TRBJ2-1
D gene: TRBD2
clone size: .
CDR3 protein: CASSQGLAENNEQFF
CDR3 DNA: TGTGCCAGCAGCCAAGGACTAGCGGAGAACAATGAGCAGTTCTTC

V gene: TRBV4-2
J gene: TRBJ1-4
D gene: .
clone size: .
CDR3 protein: CASSQAVRNNEKLFF
CDR3 DNA: TGTGCCAGCAGCCAAGCCGTACGGAATAATGAAAAACTGTTTTTT

V gene: TRBV29-1
J gene: TRBJ2-1
D gene: .
clone size: .
CDR3 protein: CSAGDSNEQFF
CDR3 DNA: TGCAGCGCCGGAGATAGTAATGAGCAGTTCTTC

V gene: TRBV4-2
J gene: TRBJ2-3
D gene: .
clone size: .
CDR3 protein: CASSQDLVGNTQYF
CDR3 DNA: TGTGCCAGCAGCCAAGATTTGGTGGGCAATACGCAGTATTTT

V gene: TRBV28
J gene: TRBJ2-7
D gene: TRBD2
clone size: .
CDR3 protein: CASIGTSGEPYEQYF
CDR3 DNA: TGTGCCAGCATAGGGACTAGCGGAGAACCTTACGAGCAGTACTTC

V gene: TRBV2
J gene: TRBJ1-2
D gene: .
clone size: few
CDR3 protein: CASRGGVFGYTF
CDR3 DNA: TGTGCCAGCAGGGGAGGGGTTTTTGGCTACACCTTC

V gene: TRBV5-6
J gene: TRBJ2-2
D gene: TRBD2
clone size: .
CDR3 protein: CASQGTSGRANTGELFF
CDR3 DNA: TGTGCCAGCCAAGGGACTAGCGGGAGAGCGAACACCGGGGAGCTGTTTTTT

V gene: TRBV11-2
J gene: TRBJ1-3
D gene: .
clone size: .
CDR3 protein: CASSLAGSGNTIYF
CDR3 DNA: TGTGCCAGCAGCTTGGCAGGCAGCGGAAACACCATATATTTT

V gene: TRBV2
J gene: TRBJ2-7
D gene: .
clone size: few
CDR3 protein: CASLANAYEQYF
CDR3 DNA: TGTGCCAGCCTAGCTAATGCCTACGAGCAGTACTTC

V gene: TRBV6-6
J gene: TRBJ2-2
D gene: .
clone size: .
CDR3 protein: CASSYSQGRSGELFF
CDR3 DNA: TGTGCCAGCAGTTACTCGCAGGGGCGATCCGGGGAGCTGTTTTTT

V gene: TRBV5-1
J gene: TRBJ2-7
D gene: TRBD1
clone size: .
CDR3 protein: CASSKGQAGSWAYEQYF
CDR3 DNA: TGCGCCAGCAGTAAGGGACAGGCGGGAAGTTGGGCCTACGAGCAGTACTTC

V gene: TRBV2
J gene: TRBJ1-4
D gene: TRBD1
clone size: .
CDR3 protein: CASTVWTGDATNEKLFF
CDR3 DNA: TGTGCCAGCACGGTCTGGACAGGGGACGCAACTAATGAAAAACTGTTTTTT

V gene: TRBV14
J gene: TRBJ2-1
D gene: .
clone size: once
CDR3 protein: CASSQEKGPWYNEQFF
CDR3 DNA: TGTGCCAGCAGCCAAGAGAAGGGCCCGTGGTACAATGAGCAGTTCTTC

V gene: TRBV7-3
J gene: TRBJ2-2
D gene: TRBD2
clone size: .
CDR3 protein: CASSFRSGRAGELFF
CDR3 DNA: TGTGCCAGCAGCTTTCGTAGCGGGAGGGCCGGGGAGCTGTTTTTT

V gene: TRBV30
J gene: TRBJ2-3
D gene: .
clone size: .
CDR3 protein: CAWSVLSNTDTQYF
CDR3 DNA: TGTGCCTGGAGTGTACTCTCTAACACAGATACGCAGTATTTT

V gene: TRBV7-2
J gene: TRBJ2-3
D gene: TRBD2
clone size: .
CDR3 protein: CASSPRAGADTQYF
CDR3 DNA: TGTGCCAGCAGCCCCCGGGCGGGAGCAGATACGCAGTATTTT

V gene: TRBV18
J gene: TRBJ1-2
D gene: .
clone size: .
CDR3 protein: CASSPSTGILNYGYTF
CDR3 DNA: TGTGCCAGCTCACCGAGCACAGGGATCCTAAACTATGGCTACACCTTC

V gene: TRBV6-6
J gene: TRBJ2-4
D gene: .
clone size: .
CDR3 protein: CASSYGSLAKNIQYF
CDR3 DNA: TGTGCCAGCAGTTACGGCAGCCTAGCCAAAAACATTCAGTACTTC

V gene: TRBV10-3
J gene: TRBJ2-2
D gene: .
clone size: .
CDR3 protein: CAISEIGPGELFF
CDR3 DNA: TGTGCCATCAGTGAGATTGGCCCCGGGGAGCTGTTTTTT

V gene: TRBV9
J gene: TRBJ1-2
D gene: .
clone size: .
CDR3 protein: CASSTHRGSYGYTF
CDR3 DNA: TGTGCCAGCAGCACCCACCGAGGCAGCTATGGCTACACCTTC

V gene: TRBV6-5
J gene: TRBJ1-2
D gene: .
clone size: .
CDR3 protein: CASSEGSGYTF
CDR3 DNA: TGTGCCAGCAGTGAGGGGTCCGGCTACACCTTC

V gene: TRBV9
J gene: TRBJ2-7
D gene: TRBD1
clone size: .
CDR3 protein: CASSPRTGPGEQYF
CDR3 DNA: TGTGCCAGCAGTCCTAGGACAGGGCCGGGGGAGCAGTACTTC

V gene: TRBV28
J gene: TRBJ1-2
D gene: TRBD1
clone size: .
CDR3 protein: CASSLPSDRAPYGYTF
CDR3 DNA: TGTGCCAGCAGTTTACCCTCGGACAGGGCCCCCTATGGCTACACCTTC

V gene: TRBV7-3
J gene: TRBJ2-1
D gene: TRBD2
clone size: few
CDR3 protein: CASSLKVAGDEQFF
CDR3 DNA: TGTGCCAGCAGCTTAAAAGTAGCGGGAGATGAGCAGTTCTTC

V gene: TRBV4-1
J gene: TRBJ2-7
D gene: .
clone size: .
CDR3 protein: CASSQGGLGEQYF
CDR3 DNA: TGCGCCAGCAGCCAGGGGGGCTTAGGGGAGCAGTACTTC